This paragraph covers one T cell receptor beta chain sequence. Its recognized antigen is unknown. Base qualities are missing; no much larger clone stands one base away. The data derive from a study of OX40 agonist ivuxolimab in advanced cancers. Notes on the research overall: Ivuxolimab was a fully human IgG2 agonistic monoclonal antibody targeting the costimulatory receptor OX40 (CD134). Intravenous ivuxolimab was administered to patients every 2 weeks at six dose levels: 0.01, 0.1, 0.3, 1.5, 3 and 10 mg/kg. Of the roughly 51 dose-escalation patients, hepatocellular carcinoma was present in about 20, melanoma in approximately 15, renal cell carcinoma in 9 and head and neck cancer in 9. In the dose-escalation cohort, approximately 82% of patients were male, and the mean age was around 60 years with a range of roughly 23 to 79. Patients were allowed to have had prior anti-PD-1, anti-PD-L1 or anti-CTLA-4 therapy, and approximately 43% of the dose-escalation patients had previously received checkpoint inhibitors. Partial responses occurred in three dose-escalation patients, of whom one had hepatocellular carcinoma and two had cutaneous melanoma. Peripheral TCRbeta sequencing aimed to test whether ivuxolimab altered TCR sequence diversity and caused clonal T-cell expansion. The paper reports the monotherapy dose-escalation portion (N = 52 patients) of the phase I ivuxolimab trial. General conclusions and limits of the study: After ivuxolimab, more expanded clones were found on average in CD8+ T cells than in CD4+ T cells. Antigen specificity was not determined for the clonally expanded peripheral T cells. Partial responders in the 0.1-3.0 mg/kg groups had among the lowest normalized peripheral clonal expansion, especially among CD8+ T cells. Low levels of normalized T-cell clonal expansion were also seen in some nonresponding patients. Clonal expansion of both CD4+ and CD8+ blood T cells was observed from baseline to week 6 at doses 0.1 to 3.0 mg/kg.

The trial excluded patients who had a history of autoimmune disease or who were on systemic immunosuppression. Peripheral blood for TCR sequencing was collected from all dose cohorts at baseline, on cycle 4 day 1, and on cycle 7 day 1. Samples were obtained from an open-label, multicenter, first-in-human phase I dose-escalation trial of ivuxolimab. Adults with locally advanced or metastatic melanoma, renal cell carcinoma, hepatocellular carcinoma or head and neck squamous cell carcinoma were enrolled in the trial. CD4+ and CD8+ T cells were sorted separately from peripheral blood before TCR sequencing. Genomic DNA was extracted from sorted cells for sequencing of the TCRbeta CDR3 region. TCRbeta CDR3 regions were sequenced using the immunoSEQ Assay. In its TCRdb copy, this immuneACCESS table keeps in-frame sequences only and misses some clones. Where compared with another copy, unresolved V genes explain less than half of these, and the others have no known cause. Recorded for this sample are under 85,000 clones; over 85% of them occurred a single time. Of the sample, about 10% is held by the ten largest clones.

The TCR sequence derives from an adult with an advanced solid tumor such as melanoma, head and neck, liver or kidney cancer. Sample: CD4+ or CD8+ T cells sorted from blood, taken in a trial of the OX40 agonist ivuxolimab.

The CDR3 sequence is CASSSRAGGPDTQYF. The sequenced DNA is TGTGCCAGCAGTTCCCGAGCGGGAGGGCCAGATACGCAGTATTTT. Recombination joined TRBV27 with TRBJ2-3, and TRBD2 matches 10 of the central bases. The germline V gene (reference sequence) specifies MNHEY as CDR1 and SMNVEV as CDR2. Relative to germline, V is missing 4 bases and J is missing 4 bases, with 5 bases of the junction outside any gene match. The CDR3 measures 15 amino acids from cysteine to phenylalanine. CDR3 DNA only is kept here, 45 bases in frame from base 1.